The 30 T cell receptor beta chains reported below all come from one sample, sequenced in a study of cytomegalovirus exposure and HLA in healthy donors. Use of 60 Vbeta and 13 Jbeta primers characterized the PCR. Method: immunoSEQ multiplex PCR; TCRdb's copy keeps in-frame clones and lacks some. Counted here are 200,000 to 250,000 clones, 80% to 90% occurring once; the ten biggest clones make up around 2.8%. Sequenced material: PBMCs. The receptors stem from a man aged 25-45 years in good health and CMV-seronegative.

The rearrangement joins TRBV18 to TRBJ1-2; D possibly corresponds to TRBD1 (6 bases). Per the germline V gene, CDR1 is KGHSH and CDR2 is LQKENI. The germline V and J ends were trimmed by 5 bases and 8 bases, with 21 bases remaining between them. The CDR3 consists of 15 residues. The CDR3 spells CASSAQLDRIRGYTF. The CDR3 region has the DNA TGTGCCAGCTCAGCACAATTAGACAGGATCCGGGGCTACACCTTC.

In nucleotides, the CDR3 is TGTGCCAGCAGCTCCCCAGGGGGCCGGGGGCCAATAGGGCAGTTCTTC. Its protein is CASSSPGGRGPIGQFF. The rearrangement uses TRBV11-2 and TRBJ2-1, with 8 bases lining up with TRBD1. This CDR3 has 16 residues. Germline loops: CDR1 SGHAT, CDR2 FQNNGV. The trim removed 4 bases at V and 12 bases at J, leaving 17 bases unmatched.

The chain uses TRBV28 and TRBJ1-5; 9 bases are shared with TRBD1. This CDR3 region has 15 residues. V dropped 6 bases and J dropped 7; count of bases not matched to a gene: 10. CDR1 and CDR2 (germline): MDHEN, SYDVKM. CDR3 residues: CASREQGARSQPQHF. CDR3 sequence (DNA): TGTGCCAGCAGAGAACAGGGGGCGAGGAGCCAGCCCCAGCATTTT.

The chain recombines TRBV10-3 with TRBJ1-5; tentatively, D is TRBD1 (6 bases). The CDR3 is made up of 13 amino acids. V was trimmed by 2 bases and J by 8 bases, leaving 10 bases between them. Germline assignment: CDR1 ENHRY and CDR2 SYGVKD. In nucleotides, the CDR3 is TGTGCCATCAGTGAGGTGACAGGAGAGCCCCAGCATTTT. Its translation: CAISEVTGEPQHF.

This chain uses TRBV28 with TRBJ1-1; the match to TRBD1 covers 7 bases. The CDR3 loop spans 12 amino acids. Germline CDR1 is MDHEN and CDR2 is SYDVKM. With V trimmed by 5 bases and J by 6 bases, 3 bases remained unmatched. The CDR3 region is CASSGDRSEAFF. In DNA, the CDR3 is TGTGCCAGCAGTGGGGACAGATCTGAAGCTTTCTTT. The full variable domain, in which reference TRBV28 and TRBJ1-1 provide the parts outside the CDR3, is DVKVTQSSRYLVKRTGEKVFLECVQDMDHENMFWYRQDPGLGLRLIYFSYDVKMKEKGDIPEGYSVSREKKERFSLILESASTNQTSMYLCASSGDRSEAFFGQGTRLTVV.

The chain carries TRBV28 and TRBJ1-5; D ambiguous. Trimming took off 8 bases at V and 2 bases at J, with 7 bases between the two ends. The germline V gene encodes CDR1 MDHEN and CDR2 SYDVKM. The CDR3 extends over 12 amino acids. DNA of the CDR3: TGTGCCAGCGTCGGTGGCAATCAGCCCCAGCATTTT. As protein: CASVGGNQPQHF.

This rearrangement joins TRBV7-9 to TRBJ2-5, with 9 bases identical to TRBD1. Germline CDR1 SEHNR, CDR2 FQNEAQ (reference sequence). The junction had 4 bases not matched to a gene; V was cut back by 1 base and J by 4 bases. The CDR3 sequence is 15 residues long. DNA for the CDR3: TGTGCCAGCAGCTTAGAGGGGACAGGGATAGAGACCCAGTACTTC. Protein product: CASSLEGTGIETQYF.

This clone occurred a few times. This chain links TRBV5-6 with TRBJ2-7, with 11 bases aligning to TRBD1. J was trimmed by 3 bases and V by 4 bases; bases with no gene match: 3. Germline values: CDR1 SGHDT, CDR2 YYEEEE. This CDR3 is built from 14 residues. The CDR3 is CASSRDRGGYEQYF. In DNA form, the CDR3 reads TGTGCCAGCAGCCGGGACAGGGGGGGCTACGAGCAGTACTTC.

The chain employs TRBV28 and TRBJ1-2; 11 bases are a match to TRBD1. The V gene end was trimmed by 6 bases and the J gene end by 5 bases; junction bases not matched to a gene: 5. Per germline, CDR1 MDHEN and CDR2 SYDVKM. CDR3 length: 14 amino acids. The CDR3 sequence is CASSSGTGGYGYTF. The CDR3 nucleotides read TGTGCCAGCAGCTCCGGGACAGGGGGTTATGGCTACACCTTC.

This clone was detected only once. The DNA for the CDR3 is TGTGCCAGCGGGAGGCCTTTTGGGGGGACGGAGACCCAGTACTTC. It translates to CASGRPFGGTETQYF. The chain is built from TRBV28 and TRBJ2-5; D is possibly TRBD2 (6 bases). The V end lost 8 bases, the J end lost 5 bases, and 21 bases lay between the germline ends. CDR1 is MDHEN and CDR2 is SYDVKM in the germline V gene. This CDR3 is built from 15 residues.

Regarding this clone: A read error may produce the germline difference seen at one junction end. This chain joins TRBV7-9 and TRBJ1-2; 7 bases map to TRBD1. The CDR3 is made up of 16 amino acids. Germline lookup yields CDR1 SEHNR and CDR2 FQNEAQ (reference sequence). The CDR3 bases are TGTTCCAGCAGCCCTCGGACAGGTTCCCCTAACTATGGCTACACCTTC. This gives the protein CSSSPRTGSPNYGYTF.

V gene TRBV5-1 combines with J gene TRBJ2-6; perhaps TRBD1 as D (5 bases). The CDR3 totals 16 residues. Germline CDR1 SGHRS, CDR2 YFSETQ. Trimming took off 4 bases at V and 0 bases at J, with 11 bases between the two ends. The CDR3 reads CASSQGHSSGANVLTF. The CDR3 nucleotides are TGCGCCAGCAGCCAAGGACATTCCTCTGGGGCCAACGTCCTGACTTTC. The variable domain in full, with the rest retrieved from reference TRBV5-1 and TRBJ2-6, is KAGVTQTPRYLIKTRGQQVTLSCSPISGHRSVSWYQQTPGQGLQFLFEYFSETQRNKGNFPGRFSGRQFSNSRSEMNVSTLELGDSALYLCASSQGHSSGANVLTFGAGSRLTVL.

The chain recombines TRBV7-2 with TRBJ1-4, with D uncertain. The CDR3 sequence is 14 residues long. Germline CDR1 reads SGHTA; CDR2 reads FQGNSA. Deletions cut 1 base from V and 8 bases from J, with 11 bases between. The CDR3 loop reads CASSLDSINEKLFF. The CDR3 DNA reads TGTGCCAGCAGCTTAGACAGCATTAACGAAAAACTGTTTTTT. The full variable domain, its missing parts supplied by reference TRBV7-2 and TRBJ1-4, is GAGVSQSPSNKVTEKGKDVELRCDPISGHTALYWYRQSLGQGLEFLIYFQGNSAPDKSGLPSDRFSAERTGGSVSTLTIQRTQQEDSAVYLCASSLDSINEKLFFGSGTQLSVL.

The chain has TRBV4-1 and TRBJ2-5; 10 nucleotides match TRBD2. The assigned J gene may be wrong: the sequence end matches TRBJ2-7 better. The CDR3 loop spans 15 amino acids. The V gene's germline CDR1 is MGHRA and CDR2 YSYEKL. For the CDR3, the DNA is TGCGCCAGCAGCCAAGATCCTAGCGGGGGTCTCGAGCAGTACTTC. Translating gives CASSQDPSGGLEQYF.

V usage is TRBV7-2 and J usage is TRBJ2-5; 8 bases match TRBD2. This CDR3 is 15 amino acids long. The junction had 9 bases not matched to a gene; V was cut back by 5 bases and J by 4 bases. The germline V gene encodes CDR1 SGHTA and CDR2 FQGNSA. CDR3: CASSPWTSWGETQYF. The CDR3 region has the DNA TGTGCCAGCAGCCCCTGGACTAGCTGGGGAGAGACCCAGTACTTC.

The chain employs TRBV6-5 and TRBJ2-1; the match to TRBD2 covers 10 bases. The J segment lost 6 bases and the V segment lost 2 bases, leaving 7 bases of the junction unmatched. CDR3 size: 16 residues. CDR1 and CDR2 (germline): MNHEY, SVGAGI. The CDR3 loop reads CASSYTASGGPNEQFF. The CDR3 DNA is TGTGCCAGCAGTTACACCGCTAGCGGGGGCCCCAATGAGCAGTTCTTC.

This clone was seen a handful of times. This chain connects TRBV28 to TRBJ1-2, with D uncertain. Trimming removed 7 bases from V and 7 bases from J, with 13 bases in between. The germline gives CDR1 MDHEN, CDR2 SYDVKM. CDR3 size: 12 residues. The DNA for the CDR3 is TGTGCCAGCAATCTGGGTCGAGGTGGCTACACCTTC. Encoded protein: CASNLGRGGYTF.

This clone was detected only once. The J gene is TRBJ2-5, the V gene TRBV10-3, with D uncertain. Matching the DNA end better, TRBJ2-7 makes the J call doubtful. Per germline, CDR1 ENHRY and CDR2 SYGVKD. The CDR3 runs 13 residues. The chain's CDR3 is CAISEQSNYEQYF. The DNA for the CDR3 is TGTGCCATCAGTGAGCAGTCGAACTACGAGCAGTACTTC.

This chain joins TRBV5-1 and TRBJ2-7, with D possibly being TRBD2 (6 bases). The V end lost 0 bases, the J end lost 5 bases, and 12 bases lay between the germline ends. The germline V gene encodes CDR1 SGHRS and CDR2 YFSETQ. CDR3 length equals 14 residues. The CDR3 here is CASSLGGVRDEQYF. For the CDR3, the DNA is TGCGCCAGCAGCTTGGGGGGGGTCCGGGACGAGCAGTACTTC. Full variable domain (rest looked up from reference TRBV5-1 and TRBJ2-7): KAGVTQTPRYLIKTRGQQVTLSCSPISGHRSVSWYQQTPGQGLQFLFEYFSETQRNKGNFPGRFSGRQFSNSRSEMNVSTLELGDSALYLCASSLGGVRDEQYFGPGTRLTVT.

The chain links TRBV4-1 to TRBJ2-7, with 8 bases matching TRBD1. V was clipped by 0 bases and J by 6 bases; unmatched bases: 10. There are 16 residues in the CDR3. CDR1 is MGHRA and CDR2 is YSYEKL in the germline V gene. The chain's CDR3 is CASSQDLTGATIEQYF. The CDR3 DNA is TGCGCCAGCAGCCAAGATTTGACAGGGGCTACGATCGAGCAGTACTTC.

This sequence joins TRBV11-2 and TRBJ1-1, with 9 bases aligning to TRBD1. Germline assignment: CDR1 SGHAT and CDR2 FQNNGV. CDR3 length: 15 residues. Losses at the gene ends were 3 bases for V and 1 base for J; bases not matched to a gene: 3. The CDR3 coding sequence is TGTGCCAGCAGCTTCTCGACAGGGGGGAACACTGAAGCTTTCTTT. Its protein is CASSFSTGGNTEAFF.

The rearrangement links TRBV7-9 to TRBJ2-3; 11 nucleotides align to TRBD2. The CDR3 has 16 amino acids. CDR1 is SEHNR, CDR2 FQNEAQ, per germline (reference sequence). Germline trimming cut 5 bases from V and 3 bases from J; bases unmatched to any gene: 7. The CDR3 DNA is TGTGCCAGCAGCCTGACTAGCGGGGTGAAAACAGATACGCAGTATTTT. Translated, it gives CASSLTSGVKTDTQYF. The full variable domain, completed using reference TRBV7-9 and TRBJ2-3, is DTGVSQNPRHKITKRGQNVTFRCDPISEHNRLYWYRQTLGQGPEFLTYFQNEAQLEKSRLLSDRFSAERPKGSFSTLEIQRTEQGDSAMYLCASSLTSGVKTDTQYFGPGTRLTVL.

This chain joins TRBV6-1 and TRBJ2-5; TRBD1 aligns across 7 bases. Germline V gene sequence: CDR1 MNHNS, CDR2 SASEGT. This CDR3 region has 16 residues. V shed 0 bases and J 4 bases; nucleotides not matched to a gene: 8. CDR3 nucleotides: TGTGCCAGCAGTGAAGCAGGGGGCGGTGTAGGAGAGACCCAGTACTTC. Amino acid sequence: CASSEAGGGVGETQYF.

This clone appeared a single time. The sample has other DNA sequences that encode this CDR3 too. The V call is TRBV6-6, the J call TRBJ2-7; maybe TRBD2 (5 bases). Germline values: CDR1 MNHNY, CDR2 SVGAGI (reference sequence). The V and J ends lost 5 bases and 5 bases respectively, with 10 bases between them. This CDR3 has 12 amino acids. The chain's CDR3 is CASSPTRNEQYF. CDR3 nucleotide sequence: TGTGCCAGCAGTCCCACTAGGAACGAGCAGTACTTC.

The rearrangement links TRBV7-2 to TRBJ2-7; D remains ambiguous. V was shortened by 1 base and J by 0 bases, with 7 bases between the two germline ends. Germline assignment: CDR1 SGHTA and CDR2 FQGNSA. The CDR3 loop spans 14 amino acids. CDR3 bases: TGTGCCAGCAGCTTAGACAGTGGCTCCTACGAGCAGTACTTC. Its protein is CASSLDSGSYEQYF.

CDR3 residues: CASSTEGWSYEQYF. CDR3 nucleotides: TGTGCCAGCAGTACCGAGGGATGGTCCTACGAGCAGTACTTC. This chain joins TRBV28 and TRBJ2-7; possibly TRBD2 for D (5 bases). Deletions cut 5 bases from V and 1 base from J, with 12 bases between. This CDR3 is 14 amino acids long. Germline V gene sequence: CDR1 MDHEN, CDR2 SYDVKM.

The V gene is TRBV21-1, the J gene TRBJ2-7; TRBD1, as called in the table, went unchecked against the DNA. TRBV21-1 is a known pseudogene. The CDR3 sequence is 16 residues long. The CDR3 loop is CASSTYGTGRSYEQYF. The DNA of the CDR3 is TGTGCCAGCAGCACCTATGGGACAGGGCGCTCCTACGAGCAGTACTTC.

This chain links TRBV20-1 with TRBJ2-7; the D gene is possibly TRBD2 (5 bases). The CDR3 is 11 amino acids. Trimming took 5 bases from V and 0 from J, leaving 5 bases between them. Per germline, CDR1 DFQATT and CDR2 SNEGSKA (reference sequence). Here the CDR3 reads CSAGLSYEQYF. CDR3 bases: TGCAGTGCTGGACTCTCCTACGAGCAGTACTTC.

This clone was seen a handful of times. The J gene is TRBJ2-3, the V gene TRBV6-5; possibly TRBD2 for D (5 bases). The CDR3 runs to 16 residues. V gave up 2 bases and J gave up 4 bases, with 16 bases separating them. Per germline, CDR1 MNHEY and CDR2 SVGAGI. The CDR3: CASSYGGYLPPDTQYF. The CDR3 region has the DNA TGTGCCAGCAGTTACGGCGGGTATCTCCCCCCAGATACGCAGTATTTT.

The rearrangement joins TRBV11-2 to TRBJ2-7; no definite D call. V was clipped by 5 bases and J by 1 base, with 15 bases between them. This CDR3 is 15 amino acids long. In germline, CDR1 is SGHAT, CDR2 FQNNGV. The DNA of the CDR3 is TGTGCCAGCAGCCCCAGGCCCGCGCCTTCCTACGAGCAGTACTTC. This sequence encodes CASSPRPAPSYEQYF.